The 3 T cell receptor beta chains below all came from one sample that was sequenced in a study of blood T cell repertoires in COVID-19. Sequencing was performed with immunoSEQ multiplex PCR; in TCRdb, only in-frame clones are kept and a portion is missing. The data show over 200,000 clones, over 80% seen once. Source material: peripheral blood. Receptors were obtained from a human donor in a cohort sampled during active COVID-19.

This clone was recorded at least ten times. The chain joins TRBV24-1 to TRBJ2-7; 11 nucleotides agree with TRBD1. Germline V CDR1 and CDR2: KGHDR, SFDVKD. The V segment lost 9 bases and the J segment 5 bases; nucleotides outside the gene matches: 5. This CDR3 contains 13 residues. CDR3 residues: CATASGQGDEQYF. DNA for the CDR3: TGTGCCACCGCTTCGGGACAGGGGGACGAGCAGTACTTC.

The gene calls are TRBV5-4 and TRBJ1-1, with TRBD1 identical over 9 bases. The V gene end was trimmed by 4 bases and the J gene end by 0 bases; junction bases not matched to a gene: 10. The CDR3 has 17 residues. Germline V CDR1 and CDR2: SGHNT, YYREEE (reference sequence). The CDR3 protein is CASSAGQGRRVNTEAFF. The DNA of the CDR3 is TGTGCCAGCAGCGCTGGACAGGGGAGAAGGGTGAACACTGAAGCTTTCTTT.

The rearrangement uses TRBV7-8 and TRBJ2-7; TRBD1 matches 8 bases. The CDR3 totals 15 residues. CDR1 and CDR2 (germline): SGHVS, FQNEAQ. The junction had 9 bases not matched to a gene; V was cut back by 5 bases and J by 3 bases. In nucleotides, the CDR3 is TGTGCCAGCAGCGGACCGGGACAGGAGAACTACGAGCAGTACTTC. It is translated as CASSGPGQENYEQYF.